This T cell receptor (beta chain) was retrieved from a study of cytomegalovirus exposure and HLA in healthy donors. Comments on this clone: The antigen is undetermined.

The CDR3 extends over 12 amino acids. Deletions cut 2 bases from V and 5 bases from J, with 5 bases between. Germline CDR1 is SGDLS and CDR2 is YYNGEE. Primers for the PCR totalled 60 Vbeta and 13 Jbeta. The assay was immunoSEQ multiplex PCR, and TCRdb's table has in-frame clones only and misses some. The repertoire holds approximately 160,000 clones, with about 76% as singletons. Regarding the study as a whole: An analysis that was carried out later associated about 17,000 TCR beta sequences with HLA alleles at 0.05 false discovery rate. Only CMV serostatus was available as immune exposure information. Usually a TCR sequence was rare, but some public TCRs were found in many donors.

The sequence was collected from a male donor in good health and CMV-seropositive. Sample: PBMCs. The chain recombines TRBV9 with TRBJ1-5; D uncertain. The CDR3 DNA is TGTGCCAGCAGCGTCGGGGATCAGCCCCAGCATTTT. Protein sequence: CASSVGDQPQHF.